The sequence of this T cell receptor (beta chain) was determined in a study of T cell repertoires in cytomegalovirus infection. The study, taken as a whole, reports: The study identified carriers of CMV plus the relevant HLA from cumulative public TCR beta family frequency. It was HLA-C-restricted CMV-specific TCR beta clonotypes that dominated the response ex vivo.

Germline assignment: CDR1 SEHNR and CDR2 FQNEAQ (reference sequence). Trimming at V came to 5 bases and at J to 0 bases, leaving 6 bases not matched to a gene. CDR3 length: 16 amino acids. This clonotype was detected ten times or more. The antigen is undetermined. TCRdb reprocessed the reads via MiXCR and lists one record per CDR3 protein. Here the sample spans around 280,000 distinct CDR3 sequences, around 13% being singletons. The chain employs TRBV7-9 and TRBJ2-5; 10 bases are shared with TRBD2. This TCR derives from a human donor in good health (CMV status not recorded). Some clones in this sample may be carry-over from other donors' samples. Sequenced sample: PBMCs. CDR3 bases: TGTGCCAGCAGCGTAGGGACTAGCGACTACCAAGAGACCCAGTACTTC. Amino acids: CASSVGTSDYQETQYF.